This T cell receptor beta chain originates from a study of post-analysis software for immune sequencing data. General study points: Same-batch samples co-clustered strongly by F measure. There were about five TRBV segments more frequent in patients than controls, and TRBV5-6, TRBV5-1 and TRBV20-1 were among them.

This CDR3 contains 16 residues. Germline assignment: CDR1 DFQATT and CDR2 SNEGSKA (reference sequence). Germline trimming cut 1 base from V and 4 bases from J; bases unmatched to any gene: 11. Unique molecular identifiers were built into the TCR beta cDNA libraries. Some 500,000 cDNA molecules were obtained per 1 to 10 million input T cells. TCRdb reanalysed the PCR reads using MiXCR and keeps one entry per CDR3 protein. Among approximately 250,000 distinct CDR3 sequences, approximately 34% were seen once, and the ten largest hold 4% to 6%. This clonotype was seen at least ten times. The antigen remains unidentified.

The origin of this receptor is a girl aged 10-17 years with multiple sclerosis. The chain links TRBV20-1 to TRBJ2-3; TRBD2 agrees at 7 bases. What was sequenced was blood. The CDR3: CSARVLGGGDSDTQYF. In nucleotides, the CDR3 is TGCAGTGCTAGAGTCTTGGGGGGGGGTGATTCAGATACGCAGTATTTT.